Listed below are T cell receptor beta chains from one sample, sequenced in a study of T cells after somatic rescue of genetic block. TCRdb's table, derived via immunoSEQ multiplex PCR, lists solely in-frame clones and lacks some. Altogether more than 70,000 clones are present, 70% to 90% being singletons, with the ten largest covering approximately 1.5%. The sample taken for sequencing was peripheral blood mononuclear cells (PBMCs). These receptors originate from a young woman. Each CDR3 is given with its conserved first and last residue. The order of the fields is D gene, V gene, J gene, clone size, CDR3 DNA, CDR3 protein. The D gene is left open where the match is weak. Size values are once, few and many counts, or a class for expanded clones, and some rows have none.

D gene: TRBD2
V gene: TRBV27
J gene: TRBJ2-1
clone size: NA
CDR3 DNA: TGTGCCAGCAGTTTAGGAGCGGGAGGGCCCAATGAGCAGTTCTTC
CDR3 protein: CASSLGAGGPNEQFF

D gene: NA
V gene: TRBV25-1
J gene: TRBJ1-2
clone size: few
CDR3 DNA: TGTGCCAGCTCCCTTCCGGGGCTCTATGGCTACACCTTC
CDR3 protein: CASSLPGLYGYTF

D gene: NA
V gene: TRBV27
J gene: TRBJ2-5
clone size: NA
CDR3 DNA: TGTGCCAGCAGTTCACGCCGGACAGACGCTTTGAGCCAGACCCAGTACTTC
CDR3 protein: CASSSRRTDALSQTQYF

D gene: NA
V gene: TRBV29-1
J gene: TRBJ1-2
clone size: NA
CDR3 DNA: TGCAGCGTTGAATCCGGAGATGGCTACACCTTC
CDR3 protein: CSVESGDGYTF

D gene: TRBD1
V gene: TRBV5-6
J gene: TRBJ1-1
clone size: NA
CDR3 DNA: TGTGCCAGCAGCTGGGGAGACAGGGGACCTGAAGCTTTCTTT
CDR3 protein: CASSWGDRGPEAFF

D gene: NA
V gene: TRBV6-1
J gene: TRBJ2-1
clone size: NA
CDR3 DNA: TGTGCCACCCTTTACAAAGGTTTGGGACAGTTCTTC
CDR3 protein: CATLYKGLGQFF

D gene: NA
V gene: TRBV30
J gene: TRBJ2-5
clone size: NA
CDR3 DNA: TGTGCCTGGACCTGGGGGGATCAAGAGACCCAGTACTTC
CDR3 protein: CAWTWGDQETQYF

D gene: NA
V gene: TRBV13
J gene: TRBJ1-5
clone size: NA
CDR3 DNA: TGTGCCAGCAGCCGTACAAGGGGCAGGGAGGTGAAGCGCAATCAGCCCCAGCATTTT
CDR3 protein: CASSRTRGREVKRNQPQHF

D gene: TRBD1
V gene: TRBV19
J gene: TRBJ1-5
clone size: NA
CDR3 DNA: TGTGCCAGTAGTATCCTGACAGGGGCCGGTCAGCCCCAGCATTTT
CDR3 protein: CASSILTGAGQPQHF

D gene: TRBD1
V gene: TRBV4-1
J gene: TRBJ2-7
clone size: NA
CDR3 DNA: TGCGCCAGCAGCCACATCGGGACAGGGGGTAGGGACGAGCAGTACTTC
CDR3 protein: CASSHIGTGGRDEQYF

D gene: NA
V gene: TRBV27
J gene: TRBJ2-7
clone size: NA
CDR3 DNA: TGTGCCAGCAGCAACAGGGCCAACGAGCAGTACTTC
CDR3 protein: CASSNRANEQYF

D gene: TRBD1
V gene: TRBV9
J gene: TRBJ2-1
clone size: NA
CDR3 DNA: TGTGCCAGCAGCGTAGATCCCCCACAGGGGGCGCAGAATGAGCAGTTCTTC
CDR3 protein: CASSVDPPQGAQNEQFF

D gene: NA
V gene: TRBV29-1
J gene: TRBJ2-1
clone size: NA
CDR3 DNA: TGCAGCGTTAGGCCGTACACGGGAGACAACAATGAGCAGTTCTTC
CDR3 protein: CSVRPYTGDNNEQFF

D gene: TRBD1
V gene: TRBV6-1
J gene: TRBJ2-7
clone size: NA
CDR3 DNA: TGTGCCAGCAGAATCCCGGGACAGCGCTACGAGCAGTACTTC
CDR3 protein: CASRIPGQRYEQYF

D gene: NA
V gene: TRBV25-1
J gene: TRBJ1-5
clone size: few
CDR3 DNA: TGTGCCAGCAGTGAATCTGAGGGGATGCGGCCCCAGCATTTT
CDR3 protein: CASSESEGMRPQHF

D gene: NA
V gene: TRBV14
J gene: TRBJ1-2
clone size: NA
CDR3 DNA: TGTGCCAGCAGCCAAGAGTACGGCAGGCTCGGTGGCTACACCTTC
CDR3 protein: CASSQEYGRLGGYTF

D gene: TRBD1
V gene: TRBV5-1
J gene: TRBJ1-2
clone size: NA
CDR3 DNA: TGCGCCAGCAGCAAGGGACAGGGCCCCTATGGCTACACCTTC
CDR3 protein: CASSKGQGPYGYTF

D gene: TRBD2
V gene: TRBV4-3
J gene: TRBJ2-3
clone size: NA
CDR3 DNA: TGCGCCAGCAGCCAAGATCATAGAGGGCCCGGGACTAGCTTGGATACGCAGTATTTT
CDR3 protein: CASSQDHRGPGTSLDTQYF

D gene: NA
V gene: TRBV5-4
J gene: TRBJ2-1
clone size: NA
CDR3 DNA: TGTGCCAGCAGCTTGGAGGGACCAAGCTCCTACAATGAGCAGTTCTTC
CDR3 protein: CASSLEGPSSYNEQFF

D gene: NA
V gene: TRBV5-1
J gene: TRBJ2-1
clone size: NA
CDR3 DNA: TGCGCCAGCAGCGGAACCGGGCCAAAGTATGAGCAGTTCTTC
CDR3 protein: CASSGTGPKYEQFF

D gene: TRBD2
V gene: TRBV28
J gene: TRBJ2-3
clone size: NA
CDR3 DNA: TGTGCCAGCAGTTTCTCTAGCGGGAGTCTAACAGATACGCAGTATTTT
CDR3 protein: CASSFSSGSLTDTQYF

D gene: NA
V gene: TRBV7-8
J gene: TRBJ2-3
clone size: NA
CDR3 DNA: TGTGCCAGCAGCCCAAACACAGATACGCAGTATTTT
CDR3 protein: CASSPNTDTQYF

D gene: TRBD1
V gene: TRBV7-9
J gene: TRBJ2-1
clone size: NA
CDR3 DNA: TGTGCCAGCAGCGTCTTGCCGGGACAGGGGCGCAATGAGCAGTTCTTC
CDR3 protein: CASSVLPGQGRNEQFF

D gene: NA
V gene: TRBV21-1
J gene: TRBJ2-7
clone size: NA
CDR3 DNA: TGTGCCAGCAGCAAAGGACCAATGAAACTAGCGGGAGGGTACGAGCAGTACTTC
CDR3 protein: CASSKGPMKLAGGYEQYF

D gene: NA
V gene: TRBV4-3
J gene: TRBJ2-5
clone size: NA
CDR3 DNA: TGCGCCAGCAGCCAAGATTTATGGCAGAGAAACCAAGAGACCCAGTACTTC
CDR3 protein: CASSQDLWQRNQETQYF

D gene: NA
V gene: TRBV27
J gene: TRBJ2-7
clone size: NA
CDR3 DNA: TGTGCCAGCAGTCCGCAGGTGGCCCCCTACGAGCAGTACTTC
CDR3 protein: CASSPQVAPYEQYF

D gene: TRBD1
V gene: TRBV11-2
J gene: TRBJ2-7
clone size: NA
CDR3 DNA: TGTGCCAGCAGCTTAGATTTGGGGACAGGCTCCTACGAGCAGTACTTC
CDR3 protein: CASSLDLGTGSYEQYF

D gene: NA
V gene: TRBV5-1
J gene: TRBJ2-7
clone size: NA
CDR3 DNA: TGCGCCAGCAGCTTGATTGGCAGGGGCCACCCCGTATACTACGAGCAGTACTTC
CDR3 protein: CASSLIGRGHPVYYEQYF

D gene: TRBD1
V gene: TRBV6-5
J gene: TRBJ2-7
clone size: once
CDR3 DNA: TGTGCCAGCAGTTCAATTCCGGGACAGGGAGCCTACGGGCAGTACTTC
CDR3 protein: CASSSIPGQGAYGQYF

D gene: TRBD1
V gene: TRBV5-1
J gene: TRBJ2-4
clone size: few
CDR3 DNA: TGCGCCAGCGCAACCCGGGCAGGGGGTGATCAAGCCAAAAACATTCAGTACTTC
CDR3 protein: CASATRAGGDQAKNIQYF

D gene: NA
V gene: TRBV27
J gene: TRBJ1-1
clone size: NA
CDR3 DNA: TGTGCCAGCAGTTTAGAGGGGTTCGGTCAAATGAACACTGAAGCTTTCTTT
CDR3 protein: CASSLEGFGQMNTEAFF

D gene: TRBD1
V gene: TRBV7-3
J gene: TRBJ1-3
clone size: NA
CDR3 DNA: TGTGCCAGCAGCCCTCCGGACAGGGGGCGACGTGGAAACACCATATATTTT
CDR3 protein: CASSPPDRGRRGNTIYF

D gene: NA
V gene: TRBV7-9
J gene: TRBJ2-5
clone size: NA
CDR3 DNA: TGTGCCAGTAAGAACCGAGTAGCTGGGGCTGAGACCCAGTACTTC
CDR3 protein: CASKNRVAGAETQYF

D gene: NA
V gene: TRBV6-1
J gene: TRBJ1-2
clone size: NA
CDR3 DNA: TGTGCCAGCAGCCAGACGGATGGCTACACCTTC
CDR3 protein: CASSQTDGYTF

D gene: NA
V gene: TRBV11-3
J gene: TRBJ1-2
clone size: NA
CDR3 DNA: TGTGCCAGCAGCTTAGCTGGAGGGCAGAACTATGGCTACACCTTC
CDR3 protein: CASSLAGGQNYGYTF

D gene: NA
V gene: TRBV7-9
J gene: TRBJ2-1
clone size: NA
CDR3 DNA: TGTGCCAGCAGCTCCTCGGAGGGCCCAAGCTCCTACAATGAGCAGTTCTTC
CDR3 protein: CASSSSEGPSSYNEQFF

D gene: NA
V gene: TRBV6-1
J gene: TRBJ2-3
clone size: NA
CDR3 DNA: TGTGCCAGCAAGCAGCGACGCACAGATACGCAGTATTTT
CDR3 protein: CASKQRRTDTQYF

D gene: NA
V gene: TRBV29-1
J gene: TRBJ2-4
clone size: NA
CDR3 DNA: TGCAGCGGCGGGGCGCTAGAGGGTATTCAGTACTTC
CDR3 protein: CSGGALEGIQYF

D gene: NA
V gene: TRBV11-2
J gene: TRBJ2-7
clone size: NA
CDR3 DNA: TGTGCCAGCAGCTTACTACCGGGAATCTACGAGCAGTACTTC
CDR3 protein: CASSLLPGIYEQYF